This TCR beta chain is from a study of OX40 agonist ivuxolimab in advanced cancers. Using immunoSEQ multiplex PCR, the repertoire was profiled, and TCRdb retains in-frame clones only, with some absent. This table has about 48,000 clones, approximately 89% appearing once. Germline V gives CDR1 MNHNY, CDR2 SVGAGI (reference sequence). V lost 6 bases, J lost 3 bases, and 20 bases lay in between. The CDR3 consists of 16 residues. Worth noting for this clone: Its antigen is unidentified.

Study results and caveats: Relative to CD4+, CD8+ T cells held more expanded clones on average.

The clonotype comes from an adult with an advanced solid tumor such as melanoma, head and neck, liver or kidney cancer. The rearrangement uses TRBV6-6 and TRBJ1-1, with D perhaps TRBD1 (6 bases). This specimen was CD4+ or CD8+ T cells sorted from blood, taken in a trial of the OX40 agonist ivuxolimab. CDR3 residues: CASSPLRGVVDTEAFF. The CDR3 coding sequence is TGTGCCAGCAGCCCCCTCAGGGGCGTGGTGGACACTGAAGCTTTCTTT.